One and the same sample provided the 25 T cell receptor beta chains below, sequenced in a study of T cell responses to AZD1222 COVID-19 vaccine. Measured with immunoSEQ multiplex PCR; TCRdb has only the in-frame clones, and not every one. The sample includes approximately 85,000 clones, 80% to 90% of them seen just once. Specimen: peripheral blood, collected on day 0 of AZD1222 vaccination. All receptors derive from an adult in good health.

V gene TRBV3-1 (or the pseudogene TRBV3-2) combines with J gene TRBJ2-1; a weak D match, TRBD1 (6 bases). This CDR3 contains 16 residues. V was shortened by 1 base and J by 0 bases, with 10 bases between the two germline ends. Germline V CDR1 and CDR2: LGHDT, YNNKEL (reference sequence). The DNA of the CDR3 is TGTGCCAGCAGCCAAGGAACAGGGTACTCCTACAATGAGCAGTTCTTC. Amino acids: CASSQGTGYSYNEQFF.

The V call is TRBV19, the J call TRBJ1-1; 10 bases map to TRBD1. Germline values: CDR1 LNHDA, CDR2 SQIVND (reference sequence). This CDR3 has 17 amino acids. With 3 bases clipped from V and 1 base from J, the junction kept 8 bases outside the gene matches. The CDR3 DNA reads as TGTGCCAGTAGTATTCGGTCGACAGGGGGCGCGAACACTGAAGCTTTCTTT. Its protein product is CASSIRSTGGANTEAFF.

The CDR3, as DNA: TGCGCCAGCAGCTATGGGACAGGGAATAATCAGCCCCAGCATTTT. It yields the protein CASSYGTGNNQPQHF. V and J are TRBV5-1 and TRBJ1-5; 9 nucleotides agree with TRBD1. Per the germline V gene, CDR1 is SGHRS and CDR2 is YFSETQ. There are 15 residues in the CDR3. V trimming: 3 bases; J trimming: 4 bases; junction bases outside the gene matches: 5.

V is TRBV30 and J is TRBJ1-5; tentative D call: TRBD1 (5 bases). CDR3 size: 14 residues. The germline V gene has CDR1 GTSNPN and CDR2 SVGIG (reference sequence). V was clipped by 5 bases and J by 3 bases, with 14 bases between them. The CDR3 reads CAWASRDFNQPQHF. The DNA of the CDR3 is TGTGCCTGGGCTAGCCGGGACTTCAATCAGCCCCAGCATTTT.

J is TRBJ1-1 and V is TRBV19; weak D call: TRBD1 (5 bases). Trimming cost V 3 bases and J 4 bases, with 15 bases left between them. Germline V CDR1 and CDR2: LNHDA, SQIVND (reference sequence). The CDR3 runs to 15 residues. The CDR3 bases are TGTGCCAGTAGTATCGGAACTCCAGGGAGCACTGAAGCTTTCTTT. Translated, it gives CASSIGTPGSTEAFF.

The J gene is TRBJ1-1, the V gene TRBV4-2; tentative D call: TRBD1 (5 bases). Germline values: CDR1 LGHNA, CDR2 YNFKEQ. The V end was cut by 0 bases, the J end by 4 bases, with 12 bases between. There are 15 residues in the CDR3. CDR3 sequence reads: CASSQDQRGSTEAFF. In DNA form, the CDR3 reads TGTGCCAGCAGCCAAGATCAGAGGGGCTCCACTGAAGCTTTCTTT.

This chain connects TRBV5-1 to TRBJ1-4, with D perhaps TRBD1 (6 bases). CDR1 and CDR2 from the germline V gene are SGHRS and YFSETQ. Trimming stripped 4 bases from V and 6 bases from J, with 13 bases between. This CDR3 contains 14 residues. CDR3 residues: CASSRQGPDEKLFF. CDR3 nucleotides: TGCGCCAGCAGCCGGCAGGGGCCGGATGAAAAACTGTTTTTT. Complete variable domain (other parts from reference TRBV5-1 and TRBJ1-4): KAGVTQTPRYLIKTRGQQVTLSCSPISGHRSVSWYQQTPGQGLQFLFEYFSETQRNKGNFPGRFSGRQFSNSRSEMNVSTLELGDSALYLCASSRQGPDEKLFFGSGTQLSVL.

The V call is TRBV6-1, the J call TRBJ2-2; 8 nucleotides match TRBD2. The germline gives CDR1 MNHNS, CDR2 SASEGT. V lost 3 bases, J lost 0 bases, and 9 bases stayed unmatched. The CDR3 runs 18 residues. The CDR3: CASSDGSGSLPNTGELFF. DNA of the CDR3: TGTGCCAGCAGTGATGGGAGCGGGAGCCTTCCGAACACCGGGGAGCTGTTTTTT.

V and J are TRBV6-5 and TRBJ2-7; 9 bases map to TRBD1. This CDR3 contains 15 residues. The junction had 5 bases not matched to a gene; V was cut back by 0 bases and J by 5 bases. The germline V gene has CDR1 MNHEY and CDR2 SVGAGI. The CDR3 is CASSYSGTGKNEQYF. The CDR3 nucleotides are TGTGCCAGCAGTTACTCCGGGACAGGGAAGAACGAGCAGTACTTC.

The chain's CDR3 is CASSLRQGGHEQYF. CDR3 in DNA: TGTGCCAGCAGCTTAAGACAGGGGGGTCACGAGCAGTACTTC. The chain has TRBV7-3 and TRBJ2-7; 9 nucleotides agree with TRBD1. The CDR3 runs 14 residues. After removal of 1 base from V and 5 bases from J, the junction contained 3 bases not matched to a gene. Looked up from germline, CDR1 is SGHTA and CDR2 is FQGTGA.

This chain links TRBV6-5 with TRBJ1-1, with D maybe TRBD1 (6 bases). CDR1 is MNHEY and CDR2 is SVGAGI in the germline V gene. The CDR3 is made up of 14 amino acids. Trimming took 4 bases from V and 2 from J, leaving 11 bases between them. The DNA of the CDR3 is TGTGCCAGCAGTTCATTGACAGGTAACACTGAAGCTTTCTTT. Translation gives CASSSLTGNTEAFF.

This clone was seen just once. The chain carries TRBV5-5 and TRBJ2-2, with D perhaps TRBD1 or TRBD2 (5 bases each). The ends were cut back, 7 bases at V and 4 bases at J, with 11 bases in the middle. Looked up from germline, CDR1 is SGHKS and CDR2 is YYEKEE (reference sequence). The CDR3 extends over 13 amino acids. CDR3 coding DNA: TGTGCCAGCGCAAGGGACGTCACCGGGGAGCTGTTTTTT. Its translation: CASARDVTGELFF.

V usage is TRBV29-1 and J usage is TRBJ2-3, with 9 nucleotides matching TRBD2. The CDR3 is 14 amino acids. Germline V gene lookup returns CDR1 SQVTM and CDR2 ANQGSEA. The ends lost 4 bases at V and 4 bases at J; junction bases unmatched: 6. The DNA for the CDR3 is TGCAGCGTTGTGCCTAGCGGGGACGCAGATACGCAGTATTTT. Encoded protein: CSVVPSGDADTQYF.

The V call is TRBV3-1 (or the pseudogene TRBV3-2), the J call TRBJ2-2; 14 nucleotides align to TRBD2. The germline V gene encodes CDR1 LGHDT and CDR2 YNNKEL (reference sequence). V shed 6 bases, J shed 5 bases, and the junction held 14 bases outside the gene matches. The CDR3 is 19 amino acids. The CDR3 DNA follows: TGTGCCAGCAGTCGTTTCCCGGGACTAGCGGGAGTCGGGACCGGGGAGCTGTTTTTT. Translated: CASSRFPGLAGVGTGELFF.

The V call is TRBV28, the J call TRBJ1-5, with 8 bases that match TRBD1. Germline V gives CDR1 MDHEN, CDR2 SYDVKM. Unmatched junction bases numbered 16, after V lost 8 bases and J lost 4 bases. CDR3 size: 17 residues. The CDR3 DNA is TGTGCCAGCGACGAGGCAGGGGGCTCGGTAGAGAATCAGCCCCAGCATTTT. Its protein is CASDEAGGSVENQPQHF.

The V call is TRBV5-4, the J call TRBJ1-3; D gene ambiguous. This CDR3 has 13 residues. Germline CDR1 and CDR2: SGHNT and YYREEE (reference sequence). Trimming removed 4 bases at V and 2 bases at J, with 7 bases between. The CDR3 loop is CASSLRAGNTIYF. The CDR3 DNA reads as TGTGCCAGCAGCCTGAGGGCTGGAAACACCATATATTTT.

V gene TRBV6-5 combines with J gene TRBJ1-5; TRBD1 matches at 8 bases. Unmatched junction bases numbered 11, after V lost 4 bases and J lost 6 bases. The CDR3 is 16 amino acids. Germline loops: CDR1 MNHEY, CDR2 SVGAGI. The CDR3 nucleotides read TGTGCCAGCAGTTCGTTCTATACAGGGGGAATTCAGCCCCAGCATTTT. This encodes CASSSFYTGGIQPQHF.

This clone was observed a handful of times. The rearrangement uses TRBV11-2 and TRBJ2-4; D not resolved. With 2 bases removed from V and 8 bases from J, the gap between germline ends came to 4 bases. CDR1 is SGHAT and CDR2 is FQNNGV in the germline V gene. The CDR3 spans 11 residues. The chain's CDR3 is CASSLLDIQYF. CDR3 coding DNA: TGTGCCAGCAGCTTATTAGACATTCAGTACTTC.

The J gene is TRBJ1-5, the V gene TRBV13; D ambiguous. Germline V gene lookup returns CDR1 PRHDT and CDR2 FYEKMQ (reference sequence). V was trimmed by 0 bases and J by 5 bases, leaving 5 bases between them. This CDR3 has 13 residues. Written as DNA, the CDR3 is TGTGCCAGCAGCTTAGGGATTTATCAGCCCCAGCATTTT. It yields the protein CASSLGIYQPQHF.

The chain couples TRBV18 to TRBJ1-5; 7 nucleotides line up with TRBD1. Germline CDR1 is KGHSH and CDR2 is LQKENI. The V gene end was trimmed by 4 bases and the J gene end by 7 bases; junction bases not matched to a gene: 4. This CDR3 has 13 amino acids. The CDR3 loop is CASSLTGIQPQHF. The CDR3 coding sequence is TGTGCCAGCTCACTGACAGGGATCCAGCCCCAGCATTTT.

A few counts support this clone. The J gene is TRBJ1-2, the V gene TRBV10-3, with D unresolved. V gave up 0 bases and J gave up 10 bases, with 12 bases separating them. The CDR3 consists of 13 residues. Germline CDR1 ENHRY, CDR2 SYGVKD. CDR3 DNA sequence: TGTGCCATCAGTGAGTCGATGGCGGCAGCCTACACCTTC. This sequence encodes CAISESMAAAYTF.

The chain combines TRBV27 with TRBJ2-7; 14 bases are a match to TRBD2. This CDR3 is 14 amino acids long. The V gene end was trimmed by 5 bases and the J gene end by 3 bases; junction bases not matched to a gene: 0. Germline loops: CDR1 MNHEY, CDR2 SMNVEV (reference sequence). The CDR3, as DNA: TGTGCCAGCAGTGGGACTAGCGGGAGCTACGAGCAGTACTTC. Amino acids: CASSGTSGSYEQYF.

V usage is TRBV7-6 and J usage is TRBJ2-7, with no clear D. V lost 0 bases to trimming and J lost 1 base, with 7 bases between them. This CDR3 spans 14 amino acids. The V gene's germline CDR1 is SGHVS and CDR2 FNYEAQ. The CDR3 DNA follows: TGTGCCAGCAGCTTAGCTGTCGGATCCTACGAGCAGTACTTC. It codes for CASSLAVGSYEQYF.

This clone was counted once. The rearrangement joins TRBV27 to TRBJ2-1, with D possibly being TRBD2 (5 bases). V lost 0 bases to trimming and J lost 0 bases, with 12 bases between them. This CDR3 spans 17 amino acids. The germline gives CDR1 MNHEY, CDR2 SMNVEV (reference sequence). In DNA form, the CDR3 reads TGTGCCAGCAGTTTATCGAGCCTTACTAGCTCCTACAATGAGCAGTTCTTC. Translated, it gives CASSLSSLTSSYNEQFF.

The chain joins TRBV19 to TRBJ2-7; 7 positions match TRBD1. Germline trimming cut 3 bases from V and 5 bases from J; bases unmatched to any gene: 4. Looked up from germline, CDR1 is LNHDA and CDR2 is SQIVND (reference sequence). The CDR3 contains 13 residues. This CDR3 is CASSIRGGHEQYF. The CDR3 nucleotides read TGTGCCAGTAGTATCCGAGGGGGCCACGAGCAGTACTTC.